The present T cell receptor (beta chain) was sequenced within a study of molecular identifiers for immune sequencing clone quantification. This clonotype was detected ten times or more. TCRdb re-called the PCR reads through MiXCR, storing one row per CDR3 protein. The repertoire has tens of thousands of distinct CDR3 sequences, around 18% of them found once; the top ten carry about 1.5%. The J segment lost 4 bases and the V segment lost 3 bases, leaving 4 bases of the junction unmatched. The germline V gene encodes CDR1 SGHAT and CDR2 FQNNGV. The CDR3 length is 14 residues. The TCR sequence derives from a human donor in good health. Some libraries in this study had Jurkat cell RNA spiked in. The sequenced material came from naive CD8+ T cells from blood, with Jurkat cell RNA spiked in. The subset here: FACS-sorted CD8+CD4-CCR7+CD45RA+ naive T cells. V gene TRBV11-2 combines with J gene TRBJ2-3, with TRBD2 matching 7 bases. The CDR3 region has the DNA TGTGCCAGCAGCTTGATTGGGGGGGCAGATACGCAGTATTTT. Protein sequence: CASSLIGGADTQYF. Based on the CDR3 plus reference TRBV11-2 and TRBJ2-3, the full variable domain is EAGVAQSPRYKIIEKRQSVAFWCNPISGHATLYWYQQILGQGPKLLIQFQNNGVVDDSQLPKDRFSAERLKGVDSTLKIQPAKLEDSAVYLCASSLIGGADTQYFGPGTRLTVL.